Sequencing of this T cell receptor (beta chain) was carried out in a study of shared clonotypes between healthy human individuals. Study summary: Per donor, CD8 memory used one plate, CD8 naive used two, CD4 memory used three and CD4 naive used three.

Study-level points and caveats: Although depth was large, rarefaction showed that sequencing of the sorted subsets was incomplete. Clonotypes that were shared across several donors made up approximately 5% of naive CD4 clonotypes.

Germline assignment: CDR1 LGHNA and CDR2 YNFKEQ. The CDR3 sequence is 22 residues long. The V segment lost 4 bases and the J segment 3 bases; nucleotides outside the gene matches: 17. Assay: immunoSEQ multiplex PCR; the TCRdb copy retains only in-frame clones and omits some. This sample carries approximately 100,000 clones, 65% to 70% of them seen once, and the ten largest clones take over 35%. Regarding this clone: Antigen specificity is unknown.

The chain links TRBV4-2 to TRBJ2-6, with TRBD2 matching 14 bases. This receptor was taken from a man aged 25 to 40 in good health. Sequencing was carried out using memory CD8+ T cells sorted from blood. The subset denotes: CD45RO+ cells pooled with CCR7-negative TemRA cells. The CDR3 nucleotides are TGTGCCAGCAGCCCTAGCCTCAAAAACCGACTAGCGGGAGGGGGTGGGGCCAACGTCCTGACTTTC. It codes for CASSPSLKNRLAGGGGANVLTF.